This T cell receptor beta chain was sequenced in a study of T cell clonotyping in hematopoietic cell transplantation. Findings and limits, study-wide: At the given depth, recipient repertoires were over 95% de novo clonotypes. After transplant, recipient diversity fell while pathologically expanded clonotypes grew through day 180.

The CDR3 loop spans 13 amino acids. The ends were cut back, 6 bases at V and 5 bases at J, with 13 bases in the middle. CDR1 and CDR2 (germline): SGHTA, FQGNSA. Assay: immunoSEQ multiplex PCR; the TCRdb copy retains only in-frame clones and omits some. The sample carries under 30,000 clones, roughly nine tenths recorded once. The sample holds one count of this clone. What it recognizes is unknown. The clonotype was recovered from a female patient aged 45-60 years who had an allogeneic stem cell transplant from a related donor, so the T cells may come from the graft donor. Some clones in this sample may be carry-over from other donors' samples. V is TRBV7-2 and J is TRBJ2-5; no reliable D call. Sequencing was performed on PBMCs, taken 100 days after allogeneic stem cell transplant. As DNA, the CDR3 is TGTGCCAGCAGGTTGAGACAAGGGGAGACCCAGTACTTC. Protein sequence: CASRLRQGETQYF.